These 19 T cell receptor beta chains came from one sample sequenced in a study of T cell responses to AZD1222 COVID-19 vaccine (dated by TCRdb to the early 2020s). Library construction relied on the immunoSEQ multiplex PCR assay. The source is immuneACCESS, and TCRdb retained only in-frame sequences with V and J called. Part of the clones is not carried over; for the studies checked, unresolved V genes explain less than half of this, and the remainder is unexplained. A total of tens of thousands of clones appear in this sample, approximately 80% of them only once. The ten largest account for approximately 5% of the sample. Interpreted using the paper, the time point label stands for: about 28 days (+/-7) after the second vaccine dose. Sequencing was performed on peripheral blood, taken 28 days after the second AZD1222 dose. The source of these receptors is an adult who received the AZD1222 COVID-19 vaccine.

This clone appeared once. The chain combines TRBV12-3 or TRBV12-4 with TRBJ1-5, with D hard to call. The CDR3 spans 12 residues. Deletions cut 5 bases from V and 7 bases from J, with 9 bases between. CDR3 DNA: TGTGCCAGCAGTCGGTCGGGGCAGCCCCAGCATTTT. Its protein product is CASSRSGQPQHF.

This sequence joins TRBV16 and TRBJ2-3; 7 nucleotides match TRBD1. Trimming removed 2 bases from V and 4 bases from J; junction bases left unmatched: 3. CDR1 KGHSY and CDR2 FQNENV come from the germline V gene. This CDR3 is 14 amino acids long. CDR3 DNA sequence: TGTGCCAGCAGCCAAGGGCAGGGGGCAGATACGCAGTATTTT. This gives the protein CASSQGQGADTQYF.

This clone showed up just once. The chain employs TRBV2 and TRBJ1-5; D may be TRBD1 (5 bases). The germline V and J ends were trimmed by 2 bases and 0 bases, with 14 bases remaining between them. There are 17 residues in the CDR3. In germline, CDR1 is SNHLY, CDR2 FYNNEI. CDR3 residues: CASSERRATFSNQPQHF. CDR3 sequence (DNA): TGTGCCAGCAGTGAACGCAGGGCGACCTTTAGCAATCAGCCCCAGCATTTT.

This clone was picked up one time. The V and J genes are TRBV12-3 or TRBV12-4 and TRBJ2-6; no definite D call. CDR3 length: 13 residues. Trimming removed 9 bases at V and 0 bases at J, with 6 bases between. The CDR3 here is CASEISGANVLTF. The CDR3 DNA reads as TGTGCCAGTGAGATCTCTGGGGCCAACGTCCTGACTTTC.

This rearrangement joins TRBV9 to TRBJ2-7, with 9 bases matching TRBD1. Germline CDR1 SGDLS, CDR2 YYNGEE. The junction had 5 bases not matched to a gene; V was cut back by 4 bases and J by 0 bases. There are 15 residues in the CDR3. The CDR3 sequence: CASSPGTGPSYEQYF. CDR3 nucleotides: TGTGCCAGCAGCCCCGGGACAGGGCCCTCCTACGAGCAGTACTTC.

The table lists this clone with a count of one. The chain employs TRBV6-5 and TRBJ2-7; 11 nucleotides line up with TRBD2. The CDR3 has 14 residues. V shed 8 bases, J shed 4 bases, and the junction held 7 bases outside the gene matches. Germline V CDR1 and CDR2: MNHEY, SVGAGI. The CDR3 region has the DNA TGTGCCAGCGGTACCGGGACTAGCGGATACGAGCAGTACTTC. Its translation is CASGTGTSGYEQYF.

The V gene is TRBV7-9, the J gene TRBJ1-1; 11 bases agree with TRBD1. Unmatched junction bases numbered 7, after V lost 6 bases and J lost 4 bases. From germline, CDR1 is SEHNR and CDR2 FQNEAQ (reference sequence). This CDR3 comprises 15 residues. CDR3 in amino acids: CASRPEGQGVTEAFF. CDR3 in DNA: TGTGCCAGCAGGCCCGAGGGACAGGGGGTCACTGAAGCTTTCTTT.

The chain is built from TRBV7-7 and TRBJ2-5; 10 bases align to TRBD2. V trimming: 5 bases; J trimming: 5 bases; junction bases outside the gene matches: 8. The CDR3 covers 15 residues. From germline, CDR1 is SSHAT and CDR2 FNYEAQ (reference sequence). The CDR3 sequence: CASSQAGGSVETQYF. CDR3 DNA sequence: TGTGCCAGCAGCCAAGCGGGGGGGAGTGTGGAGACCCAGTACTTC.

J is TRBJ2-7 and V is TRBV30, with 14 bases fitting TRBD2. The germline V gene has CDR1 GTSNPN and CDR2 SVGIG (reference sequence). After removal of 1 base from V and 5 bases from J, the junction contained 4 bases not matched to a gene. The CDR3 length is 15 residues. The CDR3 loop is CAWSAGLAGVNEQYF. CDR3 sequence (DNA): TGTGCCTGGAGTGCGGGACTAGCGGGAGTCAACGAGCAGTACTTC.

The genes are TRBV10-2 and TRBJ2-1; TRBD1 might be the D (6 bases). From germline, CDR1 is WSHSY and CDR2 SAAADI. The CDR3 sequence is 16 residues long. V was cut by 4 bases and J by 6 bases, with 19 bases left in between. The CDR3 sequence: CASSARGTLNVNEQFF. The CDR3 DNA reads as TGCGCCAGCAGTGCGAGGGGGACACTAAATGTCAATGAGCAGTTCTTC.

The chain joins TRBV28 to TRBJ1-1; D is undetermined. The germline V and J ends were trimmed by 1 base and 0 bases, with 9 bases remaining between them. The length of the CDR3 is 15 residues. Germline CDR1 reads MDHEN; CDR2 reads SYDVKM. This chain's CDR3 is CASSLLGLLNTEAFF. In DNA form, the CDR3 reads TGTGCCAGCAGTTTATTGGGTCTACTGAACACTGAAGCTTTCTTT. Drawing the rest from reference TRBV28 and TRBJ1-1, the complete variable domain is DVKVTQSSRYLVKRTGEKVFLECVQDMDHENMFWYRQDPGLGLRLIYFSYDVKMKEKGDIPEGYSVSREKKERFSLILESASTNQTSMYLCASSLLGLLNTEAFFGQGTRLTVV.

This chain joins TRBV2 and TRBJ1-4; D possibly corresponds to TRBD1 (5 bases). CDR3 length: 13 residues. From germline, CDR1 is SNHLY and CDR2 FYNNEI. With 7 bases removed from V and 2 bases from J, the gap between germline ends came to 8 bases. CDR3 residues: CASTGLTNEKLFF. CDR3 in DNA: TGTGCCAGCACAGGGTTGACTAATGAAAAACTGTTTTTT.

CDR3 nucleotides: TGTGCCAGCAGCTTGGACAGTGTTTATGGCTACACCTTC. Translated: CASSLDSVYGYTF. The chain is built from TRBV7-2 and TRBJ1-2; TRBD1 might be the D (6 bases). Trimming cost V 3 bases and J 5 bases, with 10 bases left between them. The CDR3 is made up of 13 amino acids. Germline-derived CDR1 and CDR2 are SGHTA and FQGNSA.

This sequence joins TRBV12-3 or TRBV12-4 and TRBJ1-1; D remains unclear. V lost 7 bases and J lost 1, with 10 bases in between. This CDR3 is 13 amino acids long. CDR3 region: CASTPSQNTEAFF. The DNA for the CDR3 is TGTGCCAGCACCCCGAGCCAGAACACTGAAGCTTTCTTT.

In this sample, this clone turned up a few times. V is TRBV18 and J is TRBJ2-7; 13 nucleotides match TRBD2. The CDR3 totals 14 residues. Germline trimming cut 4 bases from V and 6 bases from J; bases unmatched to any gene: 3. CDR1 and CDR2 (germline): KGHSH, LQKENI. CDR3 region: CASSRGTSGTEQYF. The DNA of the CDR3 is TGTGCCAGCTCACGGGGGACTAGCGGGACCGAGCAGTACTTC.

The CDR3 nucleotides read TGTGCCAGCAGCAGGTCCTTGGAGCATCAGCCCCAGCATTTT. Amino acids: CASSRSLEHQPQHF. J is TRBJ1-5 and V is TRBV6-5; D call uncertain. CDR1 is MNHEY, CDR2 SVGAGI, per germline. This CDR3 contains 14 residues. Between the trimmed V and J ends, which lost 6 bases and 5 bases, there was a span of 14 bases.

The chain couples TRBV19 to TRBJ2-3; TRBD2 matches at 8 bases. The V gene's germline CDR1 is LNHDA and CDR2 SQIVND (reference sequence). CDR3 size: 14 residues. The trim removed 9 bases at V and 5 bases at J, leaving 10 bases unmatched. CDR3 sequence reads: CASEAGGAGDTQYF. CDR3 DNA sequence: TGTGCCAGCGAGGCGGGGGGCGCTGGAGATACGCAGTATTTT.

The rearrangement links TRBV24-1 to TRBJ1-4; D unclear. Germline CDR1 is KGHDR and CDR2 is SFDVKD. CDR3 length: 13 amino acids. Trimming took off 7 bases at V and 12 bases at J, with 17 bases between the two ends. The DNA of the CDR3 is TGTGCCACCAGCTCCGGGCCTCAGGAGGAACTGTTTTTT. Amino acids: CATSSGPQEELFF.

A few counts support this clone. This rearrangement joins TRBV6-5 to TRBJ1-3; no clear D gene. The CDR3 length is 15 residues. The germline CDR1 and CDR2 sequences are MNHEY and SVGAGI. V lost 6 bases and J lost 0, with 12 bases in between. The CDR3 DNA reads TGTGCCAGCAGCCTCACTGTCAGCTCTGGAAACACCATATATTTT. Its translation is CASSLTVSSGNTIYF.